Listed below are T cell receptor beta chains from one sample, sequenced in a study of blood T cell repertoires in COVID-19. Sequencing used immunoSEQ multiplex PCR; TCRdb keeps in-frame clones, though not all of them. The sample contains 110,000 to 150,000 clones, under 85% of which appear only once. Sequencing was done on a sample of peripheral blood. The source is a human donor in a cohort sampled during active COVID-19. Both conserved end residues are part of each CDR3. A D gene is named only where the DNA matches it firmly. The listing skips clone size in some rows; elsewhere it reads once, few, many or a size class.

V gene	J gene	clone size	D gene	CDR3 DNA	CDR3 protein
TRBV11-2	TRBJ2-1	-	TRBD2	TGTGCCAGCAGCTTAGACGGACTAGCGGGGCCCAGCTCCTACAATGAGCAGTTCTTC	CASSLDGLAGPSSYNEQFF
TRBV7-9	TRBJ2-1	-	TRBD1	TGTGCCAGCAGCACCGTGACAGGGGGGAATGAGCAGTTCTTC	CASSTVTGGNEQFF
TRBV20-1	TRBJ2-4	-	TRBD2	TGCAGTGCTAGTAGAGCGACTAGCCAAAACATTCAGTACTTC	CSASRATSQNIQYF
TRBV2	TRBJ2-3	-	-	TGTGCCGGACTATTAGGGCTGACCGGAATCTTT	CAGLLGLTGIF
TRBV1	TRBJ2-7	few	-	TGCACCAGCAGCCAGTCAGGGACAGGGGGATACGAGCAGTACTTC	CTSSQSGTGGYEQYF
TRBV19	TRBJ1-4	-	TRBD1	TGTGCCAGTAGTATGGCCCCTCAGGGGGGTGACGAAAAACTGTTTTTT	CASSMAPQGGDEKLFF
TRBV7-3	TRBJ2-3	-	TRBD2	TGTGCCAGCAGCCCCCAAAGCGGGAGAACAGATACGCAGTATTTT	CASSPQSGRTDTQYF
TRBV4-1	TRBJ2-5	-	TRBD1	TGCGCCAGCAGCCGTAGACAGGGTCAAGAGACCCAGTACTTC	CASSRRQGQETQYF
TRBV7-6	TRBJ2-1	-	TRBD2	TGTGCCAGCAGCTTAGGGACTAGCGCGACTCTCTCTTACAATGAGCAGTTCTTC	CASSLGTSATLSYNEQFF
TRBV3-1/TRBV3-2	TRBJ2-7	few	TRBD2	TGTGCCAGCAGCCCAGGACTAGCGTTCGAGCAGTACTTC	CASSPGLAFEQYF
TRBV2	TRBJ1-1	few	-	TGTGCCAGCACCGGGACACCCCTGAACACTGAAGCTTTCTTT	CASTGTPLNTEAFF
TRBV7-9	TRBJ1-6	once	TRBD1	TGTGCCAGCAGCTTAAAAAGAGAGGGGGCCGAGTCACCCCTCCACTTT	CASSLKREGAESPLHF
TRBV4-1	TRBJ2-5	-	TRBD2	TGCGCCAGCAGCCAAGAACCCGCCGGGACTAGCGGAGATCAAGAGACCCAGTACTTC	CASSQEPAGTSGDQETQYF
TRBV7-9	TRBJ1-4	-	TRBD1	TGTGCCAGCAGCCGACAGATGACAGGGTCCAATGAAAAACTGTTTTTT	CASSRQMTGSNEKLFF
TRBV10-3	TRBJ2-5	-	TRBD2	TGTGCCAGGTCGCGAGCGGGAGGGGAGACCCAGTACTTC	CARSRAGGETQYF
TRBV9	TRBJ1-6	-	-	TGTGCCAGCAGCCCAGGGGACGGTGAAAAGGGGTATAATTCACCCCTCCACTTT	CASSPGDGEKGYNSPLHF
TRBV11-3	TRBJ1-1	-	TRBD1	TGTGCCAGCAGCCGGGACAGGGGTCCTGAAGCTTTCTTT	CASSRDRGPEAFF
TRBV2	TRBJ2-7	-	-	TGTGCCAGCAGAAGAAAGACTATTCCATTCTACGAGCAGTACTTC	CASRRKTIPFYEQYF
TRBV5-1	TRBJ1-5	-	-	TGCGCCAGCAGCCGCCTTTCGGGGGTGAATCAGCCCCAGCATTTT	CASSRLSGVNQPQHF
TRBV16	TRBJ2-7	-	-	TGTGCCAGCAGCCAACCGGGGGGCAGCCAGGCCTACGAGCAGTACTTC	CASSQPGGSQAYEQYF
TRBV5-1	TRBJ1-2	-	-	TGCGCCAGCAGCCCTCCGGGTAACTATGGCTACACCTTC	CASSPPGNYGYTF
TRBV4-3	TRBJ2-2	few	-	TGCGCCAGCAGCCAAGACCCGGGTGGGGGGGAGCTGTTTTTT	CASSQDPGGGELFF
TRBV19	TRBJ2-7	-	TRBD2	TGTGCCCCCTGGTCGGGGGAGGGAACCTACGAGCAGTACTTC	CAPWSGEGTYEQYF
TRBV24-1	TRBJ2-3	-	TRBD2	TGTGCCACCAGGGGAGCGGGAGAGGCAGATACGCAGTATTTT	CATRGAGEADTQYF
TRBV5-1	TRBJ2-7	-	TRBD2	TGCGCCAGCAGTCTCAGCGGGAGCATCCGCGCGCAGTACTTC	CASSLSGSIRAQYF
TRBV7-9	TRBJ1-1	-	-	TGTGCCAGCAGCTCTCCGAGGAGCATGAACACTGAAGCTTTCTTT	CASSSPRSMNTEAFF
TRBV5-8	TRBJ1-1	-	-	TGTGCCAGCAGCTTGGGACAGATGAACACTGAAGCTTTCTTT	CASSLGQMNTEAFF
TRBV9	TRBJ2-3	-	TRBD2	TGTGCCAGCAGCGTAGTAGCGGGCGGCACAGATACGCAGTATTTT	CASSVVAGGTDTQYF
TRBV28	TRBJ2-7	-	-	TGTGCCAGCAGCAGCCCCCCCAGGGTATCCTACGAGCAGTACTTC	CASSSPPRVSYEQYF
TRBV5-6	TRBJ2-1	-	-	TGTGCCAGCAGCTTGGGCTGGAGCTCCTACAATGAGCAGTTCTTC	CASSLGWSSYNEQFF
TRBV28	TRBJ1-2	-	-	TGTGCCAGCAGCCGAGGAACAGGAACTAACTATGGCTACACCTTC	CASSRGTGTNYGYTF
TRBV19	TRBJ1-5	-	TRBD1	TGTGCCAGTAGTGTCGGGACAGGGGCAGGACAGCCCCAGCATTTT	CASSVGTGAGQPQHF
TRBV7-9	TRBJ1-1	-	-	TGTGCCAGCAGCTTTACAGGGCCAACTGAAGCTTTCTTT	CASSFTGPTEAFF
TRBV18	TRBJ1-5	-	-	TGTGCCAGCTCAATACGGGCCGCGGGGAATCAGCCCCAGCATTTT	CASSIRAAGNQPQHF
TRBV7-9	TRBJ2-1	-	TRBD2	TGTGCCAGCAGCTTAAATTTGGGGTTAACGGGAGGATACAATGAGCAGTTCTTC	CASSLNLGLTGGYNEQFF
TRBV19	TRBJ1-4	-	-	TGTGCCAGTAGTTGGGGACTAAATGAAAAACTGTTTTTT	CASSWGLNEKLFF
TRBV7-8	TRBJ1-3	-	-	TGTGCCAGCAGCTTAGCGCACAGTAAGAACACCATATATTTT	CASSLAHSKNTIYF
TRBV6-1	TRBJ2-5	-	-	TGTGCCAGCAGTGAAGGCGGGCTCCAAGAGACCCAGTACTTC	CASSEGGLQETQYF
TRBV7-9	TRBJ1-4	once	-	TGTGCCAGCAGCTCCGCGAGGCAAAATGAAAAACTGTTTTTT	CASSSARQNEKLFF
TRBV18	TRBJ2-2	-	-	TGTGCCAGCTCACTAGATCCGAGGGCTCCGAACACCGGGGAGCTGTTTTTT	CASSLDPRAPNTGELFF
TRBV7-2	TRBJ1-1	few	-	TGTGCCAGCAGCTTAGCCCAAATCGTGCGGACTGAAGCTTTCTTT	CASSLAQIVRTEAFF
TRBV7-2	TRBJ1-1	few	-	TGTGCCAGCAGCTTAACAGGACGCAGCACTGAAGCTTTCTTT	CASSLTGRSTEAFF
TRBV3-1/TRBV3-2	TRBJ2-1	few	-	TGTGCCAGCAGCCATGGGTTTGGAGTAGGAGGGCCAAAGAATGAGCAGTTCTTC	CASSHGFGVGGPKNEQFF
TRBV19	TRBJ1-2	-	TRBD1	TGTGCCAGTAGACCAGGGGACAGGGGGCCCGGAGGCTATGGCTACACCTTC	CASRPGDRGPGGYGYTF
TRBV11-2	TRBJ1-1	-	-	TGTGCCAGCAGCCCCTGGAACACTGAAGCTTTCTTT	CASSPWNTEAFF
TRBV19	TRBJ1-2	few	TRBD1	TGTGCCAGTAGTCAAGGGACAGGGAGGGGCTACACCTTC	CASSQGTGRGYTF
TRBV18	TRBJ2-3	-	-	TGTGCCAGCTCACGAGCGACAGATACGCAGTATTTT	CASSRATDTQYF
TRBV6-4	TRBJ2-3	many	-	TGTGCCGTGAGGCGGGGATCTAGCACAGATACGCAGTATTTT	CAVRRGSSTDTQYF
TRBV7-7	TRBJ2-1	few	-	TGTGCTAGCAGTCCTGAGCGGAACCCCTCCTACAATGAGCAGTTCTTC	CASSPERNPSYNEQFF
TRBV28	TRBJ2-7	-	-	TGTGCCAGCAGTTTAGGGAGGATTCCCTACGAGCAGTACTTC	CASSLGRIPYEQYF
TRBV4-1	TRBJ2-3	few	-	TGCGCCAGCAGCCAAGTCCCCTCGCGAGGAGATACGCAGTATTTT	CASSQVPSRGDTQYF
TRBV29-1	TRBJ2-3	-	TRBD1	TGCAGCGTGCAGGACAGGGGGCGCACAGATACGCAGTATTTT	CSVQDRGRTDTQYF
TRBV28	TRBJ2-7	-	-	TGTGCCAGCAGTCCAAGAGATAAGCAGTACTTC	CASSPRDKQYF
TRBV5-1	TRBJ2-5	once	TRBD2	TGCGCCAGCAGCTTGGGACTAGCGGGGGTAGAGACCCAGTACTTC	CASSLGLAGVETQYF
TRBV28	TRBJ2-1	-	TRBD1	TGTGCCAGCAGGCTACAGGGGAGCTACAATGAGCAGTTCTTC	CASRLQGSYNEQFF
TRBV5-1	TRBJ1-4	few	-	TGCGCCAGCCGTGGGGAGGGCCGTCCGGCAACTAATGAAAAACTGTTTTTT	CASRGEGRPATNEKLFF
TRBV19	TRBJ1-6	-	-	TGTGCCAGTGTCGACACCGCGTTAAATTCACCCCTCCACTTT	CASVDTALNSPLHF
TRBV3-1/TRBV3-2	TRBJ2-7	-	TRBD1	TGTGCCAGCAGCCACTCGGGACAGGGAAGCTACGAGCAGTACTTC	CASSHSGQGSYEQYF